The clone carrying this TCR beta chain was seen a handful of times. Its cognate antigen is unknown. These data are taken from a study of CD8 T cells in ankylosing spondylitis. Regarding the study as a whole: The disease-linked clones had a CD8+ phenotype and low blood frequencies. Roughly 8 highly homologous variants made up a TCR beta motif, and this motif appeared characteristic of ankylosing spondylitis blood. In the blood and synovial fluid of reactive arthritis, some motif variants had been previously reported.

Researchers built TCR beta libraries using quantitative 5'-RACE with molecular barcodes. From the 5' RACE reads, TCRdb called clonotypes with MiXCR, one entry per CDR3 protein. Of about 220,000 distinct CDR3 sequences in the sample, roughly a tenth are singletons; the top ten hold about 19%. The receptor was isolated from a male donor with ankylosing spondylitis or in good health (not recorded which). The sequenced sample consisted of blood, either unsorted or a sorted T cell fraction (not recorded which).

CDR3 bases: TGTGCCAGCAGCCCGTATAGCACAGATACGCAGTATTTT. Translation gives CASSPYSTDTQYF. The V call is TRBV7-2, the J call TRBJ2-3, with unresolved D. V lost 5 bases, J lost 0 bases, and 6 bases lay in between. Per germline, CDR1 SGHTA and CDR2 FQGNSA. The CDR3 is made up of 13 amino acids.